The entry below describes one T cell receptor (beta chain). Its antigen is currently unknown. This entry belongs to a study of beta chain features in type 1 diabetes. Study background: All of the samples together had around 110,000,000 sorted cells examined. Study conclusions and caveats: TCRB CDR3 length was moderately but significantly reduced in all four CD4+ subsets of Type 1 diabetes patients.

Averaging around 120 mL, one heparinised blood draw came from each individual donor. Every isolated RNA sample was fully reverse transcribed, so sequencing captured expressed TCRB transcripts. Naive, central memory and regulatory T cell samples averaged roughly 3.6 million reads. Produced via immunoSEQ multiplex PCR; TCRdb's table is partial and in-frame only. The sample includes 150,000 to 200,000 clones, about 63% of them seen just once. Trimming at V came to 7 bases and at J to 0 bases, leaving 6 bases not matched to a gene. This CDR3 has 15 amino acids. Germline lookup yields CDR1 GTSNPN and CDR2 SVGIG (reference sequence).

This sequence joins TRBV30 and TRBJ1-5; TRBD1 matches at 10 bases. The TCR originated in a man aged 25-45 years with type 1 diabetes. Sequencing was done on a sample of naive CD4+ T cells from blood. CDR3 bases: TGTGCCTCAGGACAGGGGGTTATTAGCAATCAGCCCCAGCATTTT. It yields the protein CASGQGVISNQPQHF.